These 10 T cell receptor beta chains share one sample of origin, sequenced in a study of blood T cell repertoires in COVID-19. Sequenced by immunoSEQ multiplex PCR; TCRdb stores in-frame clones only, minus some. Altogether about 160,000 clones are present, 84% being singletons, with the ten largest covering approximately 8%. Specimen: PBMCs or T cells enriched from blood (not recorded which). All receptors derive from a woman in her forties or fifties who had recovered from COVID-19.

The gene calls are TRBV18 and TRBJ2-3; TRBD2 aligns across 7 bases. CDR1 KGHSH and CDR2 LQKENI come from the germline V gene. The CDR3 has 16 residues. V lost 3 bases, J lost 3 bases, and 9 bases stayed unmatched. The CDR3 region has the DNA TGTGCCAGCTCACCGACGTCGACCGGGGGGACAGATACGCAGTATTTT. Its protein is CASSPTSTGGTDTQYF.

CDR3 sequence: CASSNRQGDEQYF. CDR3 coding DNA: TGTGCCAGTAGTAACCGACAGGGGGACGAGCAGTACTTC. The chain recombines TRBV19 with TRBJ2-7, with 9 bases lining up with TRBD1. The CDR3 has 13 amino acids. Germline CDR1 and CDR2: LNHDA and SQIVND (reference sequence). Unmatched junction bases numbered 3, after V lost 4 bases and J lost 5 bases. Drawing the rest from reference TRBV19 and TRBJ2-7, the complete variable domain is DGGITQSPKYLFRKEGQNVTLSCEQNLNHDAMYWYRQDPGQGLRLIYYSQIVNDFQKGDIAEGYSVSREKKESFPLTVTSAQKNPTAFYLCASSNRQGDEQYFGPGTRLTVT.

The chain uses TRBV25-1 and TRBJ1-1, with D perhaps matching TRBD1 (6 bases). The ends were cut back, 4 bases at V and 6 bases at J, with 12 bases in the middle. Germline loops: CDR1 MGHDK, CDR2 SYGVNS. The CDR3 contains 13 residues. CDR3 in amino acids: CASSGTGFAEAFF. In DNA, the CDR3 is TGTGCCAGCAGTGGCACAGGGTTTGCTGAAGCTTTCTTT.

The V and J genes are TRBV28 and TRBJ2-7, with 9 positions matching TRBD2. The CDR3 has 15 residues. Trimming removed 3 bases from V and 3 bases from J; junction bases left unmatched: 6. The germline CDR1 and CDR2 sequences are MDHEN and SYDVKM. CDR3 sequence: CASSFVAGVYYEQYF. CDR3 DNA: TGTGCCAGCAGTTTTGTAGCGGGAGTATACTACGAGCAGTACTTC.

The gene calls are TRBV7-2 and TRBJ2-5, with 8 nucleotides matching TRBD2. The V gene end was trimmed by 6 bases and the J gene end by 5 bases; junction bases not matched to a gene: 11. The CDR3 spans 15 residues. CDR1 and CDR2 (germline): SGHTA, FQGNSA. As DNA, the CDR3 is TGTGCCAGCAGACTAACTAGCGGCCGTTGGGAGACCCAGTACTTC. It is translated as CASRLTSGRWETQYF. Full variable domain (missing parts from reference TRBV7-2 and TRBJ2-5): GAGVSQSPSNKVTEKGKDVELRCDPISGHTALYWYRQSLGQGLEFLIYFQGNSAPDKSGLPSDRFSAERTGGSVSTLTIQRTQQEDSAVYLCASRLTSGRWETQYFGPGTRLLVL.

The chain links TRBV3-1 (or the pseudogene TRBV3-2) to TRBJ2-2; D not certain. Germline CDR1 LGHDT, CDR2 YNNKEL (reference sequence). The CDR3 is made up of 14 amino acids. Deletions cut 3 bases from V and 8 bases from J, with 13 bases between. Written as DNA, the CDR3 is TGTGCCAGCAGCCAGGAGCCCGGCGGAGGGGAGCTGTTTTTT. Its protein product is CASSQEPGGGELFF.

The chain recombines TRBV5-8 with TRBJ1-2, with D perhaps matching TRBD1 (5 bases). Germline lookup yields CDR1 SGHTS and CDR2 YDEGEE. The CDR3 runs to 13 residues. Trimming removed 1 base from V and 8 bases from J, with 12 bases in between. For the CDR3, the DNA is TGTGCCAGCAGCTTGACCCAGGGCAGCGGCTACACCTTC. Amino acid sequence: CASSLTQGSGYTF.

V gene TRBV5-6 combines with J gene TRBJ1-5, with a weak D call TRBD1 (5 bases). Per germline, CDR1 SGHDT and CDR2 YYEEEE. Between the trimmed V and J ends, which lost 0 bases and 3 bases, there was a span of 7 bases. The CDR3 has 14 amino acids. The CDR3 reads CASSLVGDNQPQHF. CDR3 DNA sequence: TGTGCCAGCAGCTTGGTAGGGGACAATCAGCCCCAGCATTTT.

CDR3 coding DNA: TGTGCCACCAGCTTCAGAGGAGGGAGGAATGAGCAGTTCTTC. Protein: CATSFRGGRNEQFF. V and J are TRBV15 and TRBJ2-1, with D possibly being TRBD2 (6 bases). There are 14 residues in the CDR3. CDR1 is LNHNV, CDR2 YYDKDF, per germline (reference sequence). The V and J ends lost 5 bases and 7 bases respectively, with 15 bases between them.

In its sample, this clone was seen once. The V gene is TRBV4-3, the J gene TRBJ2-2; no firm D call. Germline V CDR1 and CDR2: LGHNA, YSLEER. The CDR3 runs to 12 residues. The V end lost 6 bases, the J end lost 8 bases, and 10 bases lay between the germline ends. CDR3 sequence: CASRPTGGELFF. The CDR3 DNA sequence: TGCGCCAGCAGGCCAACCGGTGGGGAGCTGTTTTTT.